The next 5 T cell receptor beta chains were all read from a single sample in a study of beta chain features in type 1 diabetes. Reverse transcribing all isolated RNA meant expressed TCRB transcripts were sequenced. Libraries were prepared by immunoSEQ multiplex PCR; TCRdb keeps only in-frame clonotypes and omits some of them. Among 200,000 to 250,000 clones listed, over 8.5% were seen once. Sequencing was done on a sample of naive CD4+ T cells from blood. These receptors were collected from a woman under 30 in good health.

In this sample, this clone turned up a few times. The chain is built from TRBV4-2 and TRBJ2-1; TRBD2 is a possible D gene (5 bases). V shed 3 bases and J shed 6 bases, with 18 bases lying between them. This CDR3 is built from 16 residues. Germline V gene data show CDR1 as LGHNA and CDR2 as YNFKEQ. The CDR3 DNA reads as TGTGCCAGCAGCCACGACCTAGCTGCGTCGGGCAATGAGCAGTTCTTC. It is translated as CASSHDLAASGNEQFF.

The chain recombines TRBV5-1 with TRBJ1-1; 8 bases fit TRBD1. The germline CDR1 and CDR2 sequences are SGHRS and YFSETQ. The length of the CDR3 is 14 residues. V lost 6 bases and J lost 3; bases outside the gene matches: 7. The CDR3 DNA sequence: TGCGCCAGCACCCCAGGGACAGGCTACACTGAAGCTTTCTTT. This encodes CASTPGTGYTEAFF.

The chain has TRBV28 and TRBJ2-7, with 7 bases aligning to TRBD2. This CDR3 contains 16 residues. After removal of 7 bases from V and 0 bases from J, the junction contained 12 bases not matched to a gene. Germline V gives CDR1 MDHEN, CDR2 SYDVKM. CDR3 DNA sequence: TGTGCCAGCACTCCGGACCCTAGCGGTTTCTCCTACGAGCAGTACTTC. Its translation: CASTPDPSGFSYEQYF.

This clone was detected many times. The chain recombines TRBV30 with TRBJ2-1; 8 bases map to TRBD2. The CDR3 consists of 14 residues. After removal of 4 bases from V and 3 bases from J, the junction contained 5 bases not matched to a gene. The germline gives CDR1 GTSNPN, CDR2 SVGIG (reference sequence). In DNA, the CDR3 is TGTGCCTGGAACCGGGGGGGGAGCTACAATGAGCAGTTCTTC. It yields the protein CAWNRGGSYNEQFF.

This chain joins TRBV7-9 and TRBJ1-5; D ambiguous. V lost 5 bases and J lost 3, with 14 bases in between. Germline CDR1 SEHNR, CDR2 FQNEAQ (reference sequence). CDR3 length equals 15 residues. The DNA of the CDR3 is TGTGCCAGCAGCCCGGGTGCCGGGGTCAATCAGCCCCAGCATTTT. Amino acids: CASSPGAGVNQPQHF.